Included here is one TCR beta chain sequence, with context. No antigen is known for it. One junction end does not reproduce the germline sequence, and a read error may be involved. This entry belongs to a study of T cell responses to AZD1222 COVID-19 vaccine. TCRdb's table, derived via immunoSEQ multiplex PCR, lists solely in-frame clones and lacks some. This sample carries 100,000 or so clones, around 90% of them seen once, and the ten largest clones take under 3.5%. Study-wide results and limits: Once two AZD1222 doses were given, Spike-specific TCR breadth and depth went up. Most donors were white British and more were female, and clonal diversity was possibly underestimated.

The sequenced sample was peripheral blood, obtained on day 0 of AZD1222 vaccination. This clonotype was obtained from an adult in good health.

CDR3 sequence reads: CASSLVLRGADTQYF. The DNA for the CDR3 is TGTGCCAGCAGCTTGGTACTCCGCGGGGCAGATACGCAGTATTTT. The V gene is TRBV5-1, the J gene TRBJ2-3; a possible D gene is TRBD2 (6 bases). The germline V gene has CDR1 SGHRS and CDR2 YFSETQ. This CDR3 has 15 amino acids.